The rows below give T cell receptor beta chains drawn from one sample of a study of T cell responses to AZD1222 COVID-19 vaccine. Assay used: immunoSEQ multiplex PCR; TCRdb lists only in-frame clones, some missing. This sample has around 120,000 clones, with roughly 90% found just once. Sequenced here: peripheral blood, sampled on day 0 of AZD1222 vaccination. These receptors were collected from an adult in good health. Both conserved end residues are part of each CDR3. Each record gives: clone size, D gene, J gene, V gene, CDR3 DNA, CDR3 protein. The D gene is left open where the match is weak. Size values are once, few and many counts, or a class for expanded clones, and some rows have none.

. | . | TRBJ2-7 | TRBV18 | TGTGCCAGCTCACCCAGGGAAGGCTACGAGCAGTACTTC | CASSPREGYEQYF
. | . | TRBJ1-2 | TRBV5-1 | TGCGCCAGCAGCTTGGTCGGGGGGACAAACTATGGCTACACCTTC | CASSLVGGTNYGYTF
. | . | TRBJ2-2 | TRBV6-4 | TGTGCCAGCAGTGACTGGGCAAAGGCCGGGGAGCTGTTTTTT | CASSDWAKAGELFF
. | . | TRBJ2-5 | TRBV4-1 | TGCGCCAGCAGCCCAATCAGGGGAAAGGGTGAGACCCAGTACTTC | CASSPIRGKGETQYF
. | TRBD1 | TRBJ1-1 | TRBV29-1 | TGCAGCGTTGATACAGGGGCTACTGAAGCTTTCTTT | CSVDTGATEAFF
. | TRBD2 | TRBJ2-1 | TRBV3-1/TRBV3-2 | TGTGCCAGCAGCCAAGATCTTCTGGGACTAGGGGCCTCCTACAATGAGCAGTTCTTC | CASSQDLLGLGASYNEQFF
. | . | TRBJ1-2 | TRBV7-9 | TGTGCCAGCGTTCAGGCCTATGGCTACACCTTC | CASVQAYGYTF
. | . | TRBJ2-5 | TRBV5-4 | TGTGCCAGCAGCTTGCACAACCTAGGGGCCGGGGAGACCCAGTACTTC | CASSLHNLGAGETQYF
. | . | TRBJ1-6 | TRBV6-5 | TGTGCCAGCACCTTTGGCGAGCGGTCACCCCTCCACTTT | CASTFGERSPLHF
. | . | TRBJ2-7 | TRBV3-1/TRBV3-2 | TGTGCCAGCAGCCAAGAAGAGTGGGGGGCCTACGAGCAGTACTTC | CASSQEEWGAYEQYF
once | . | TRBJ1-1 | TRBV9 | TGTGCCAGCAGCGTAGACACGGCAAACACTGAAGCTTTCTTT | CASSVDTANTEAFF
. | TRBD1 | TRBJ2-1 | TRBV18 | TGTGCCAGCTCACCAGGACAGGGGTCGAGTGGGGATGAGCAGTTCTTC | CASSPGQGSSGDEQFF
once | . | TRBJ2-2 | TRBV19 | TGTGCCAGTAGTATAGATGTGGGGAGAGAGAGGGAGCTGTTTTTT | CASSIDVGRERELFF
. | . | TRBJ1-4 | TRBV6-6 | TGTGCCAGCAGTTACCTGGGGAGAGATGAAAAACTGTTTTTT | CASSYLGRDEKLFF
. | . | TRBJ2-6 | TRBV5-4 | TGTGCCAGCAGCCGCTCTGGGGCCAACGTCCTGACTTTC | CASSRSGANVLTF
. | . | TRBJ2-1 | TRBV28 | TGTGCCAGCAGTCCCACGACCGCACATGAGCAGTTCTTC | CASSPTTAHEQFF
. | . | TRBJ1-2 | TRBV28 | TGTGCCAGCAGTTCCCTTTCAGGGGATAGGGGGGATGGCTACACCTTC | CASSSLSGDRGDGYTF
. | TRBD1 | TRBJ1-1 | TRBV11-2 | TGTGCCAGCAGCTTAGTTACGGGACAGGGCACTGAAGCTTTCTTT | CASSLVTGQGTEAFF
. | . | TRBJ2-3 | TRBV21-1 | TGTGCCAGCAGCTCCCGGGGGTTGGATACGCAGTATTTT | CASSSRGLDTQYF
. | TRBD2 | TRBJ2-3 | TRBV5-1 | TGCGCCAGCAGGGGACTAGTCACAGATACGCAGTATTTT | CASRGLVTDTQYF
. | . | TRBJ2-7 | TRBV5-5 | TGTGCCAGCAGCCTTCAGGTCTACGAGCAGTACTTC | CASSLQVYEQYF
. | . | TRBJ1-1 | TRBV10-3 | TGTGCCATCAGTGAGGGATCAATGAACACTGAAGCTTTCTTT | CAISEGSMNTEAFF
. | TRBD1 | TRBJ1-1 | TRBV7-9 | TGTGCCAGCAGCGCGACACAGGGGGCGCGTATCGCTTTCTTT | CASSATQGARIAFF
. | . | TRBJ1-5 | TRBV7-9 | TGTGCCAGCAGCTTAGACGGGATCTTCAATCAGCCCCAGCATTTT | CASSLDGIFNQPQHF
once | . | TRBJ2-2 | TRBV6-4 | TGTGCCAGCACCGAGCCCCGGGACCCTGACACCGGGGAGCTGTTTTTT | CASTEPRDPDTGELFF
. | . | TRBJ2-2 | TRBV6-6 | TGTGCCGGGACCCCGGACGGCACCGGGGAGCTGTTTTTT | CAGTPDGTGELFF
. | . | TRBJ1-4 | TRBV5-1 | TGCGCCAGCAGCGTGGTGGGCACTAATGAAAAACTGTTTTTT | CASSVVGTNEKLFF
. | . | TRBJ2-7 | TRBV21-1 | TGTGCCAGCAGCAGCGGACAGGGGGCCGATTGGGAGCAGTACTTC | CASSSGQGADWEQYF
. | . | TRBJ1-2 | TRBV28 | TGTGCCAGCTCCGACTCTAACTATGGCTACACCTTC | CASSDSNYGYTF
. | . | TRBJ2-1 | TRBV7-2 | TGTGCCAGCAGCTTAGAAAGGGAAACTCCCCACAGGTTCTTC | CASSLERETPHRFF
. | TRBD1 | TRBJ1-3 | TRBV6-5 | TGTGCCAGCAGTTACGGGCAGGGGGCAAACACCATATATTTT | CASSYGQGANTIYF
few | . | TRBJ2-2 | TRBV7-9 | TGTGCCAGCGACTACACCGGGGAGCTGTTTTTT | CASDYTGELFF
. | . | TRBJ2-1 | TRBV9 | TGTGCCAGCAGCGTAGGTGTCCGGGGGTCTGGACCGGTCGATGAGCAGTTCTTC | CASSVGVRGSGPVDEQFF
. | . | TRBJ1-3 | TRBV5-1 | TGCGCCAGCACTGAGGGCGGATACTCTGGAAACACCATATATTTT | CASTEGGYSGNTIYF
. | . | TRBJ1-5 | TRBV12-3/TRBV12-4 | TGTGCCAGCAGTTTAGCAGGGAAGCAGCCCCAGCATTTT | CASSLAGKQPQHF
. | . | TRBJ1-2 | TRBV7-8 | TGTGCCAGCAGCTTAGAGGGGGGTGGTGGCTACACCTTC | CASSLEGGGGYTF
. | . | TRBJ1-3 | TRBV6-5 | TGTGCCAGCAGTTACTCAGGGGAATCTGGAAACACCATATATTTT | CASSYSGESGNTIYF
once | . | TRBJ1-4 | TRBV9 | TGTGCCAGCAGCGTTGACGGAACTAATGAAAAACTGTTTTTT | CASSVDGTNEKLFF
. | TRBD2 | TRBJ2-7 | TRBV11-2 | TGTGCCAGCAGCTTATACGGGACTAGCGGCTACGAGCAGTACTTC | CASSLYGTSGYEQYF
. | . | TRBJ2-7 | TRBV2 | TGTGCCAGCTACCGACGGGATGCAGGATACGAGCAGTACTTC | CASYRRDAGYEQYF
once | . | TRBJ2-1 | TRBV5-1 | TGCGCCAGCAGCCCCCGACAGTACAATGAGCAGTTCTTC | CASSPRQYNEQFF
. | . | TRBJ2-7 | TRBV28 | TGTGCCAGCAGTTCCGGGACCGGGTACTACGAGCAGTACTTC | CASSSGTGYYEQYF
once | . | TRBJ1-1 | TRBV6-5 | TGTGCCAGCAAAGGGGGTGGGAATCTCAACACTGAAGCTTTCTTT | CASKGGGNLNTEAFF
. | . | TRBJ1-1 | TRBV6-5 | TGTGCCGCGTCCCAAGGGACCAACACTGAAGCTTTCTTT | CAASQGTNTEAFF
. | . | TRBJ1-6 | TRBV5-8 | TGTGCCAGCAGCTTGTCGGGGCATTCACCCCTCCACTTT | CASSLSGHSPLHF
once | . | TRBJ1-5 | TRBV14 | TGTGCCAGCAGCCAAGATCAGGGTCAGCCCCAGCATTTT | CASSQDQGQPQHF
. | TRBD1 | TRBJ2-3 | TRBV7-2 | TGTGCCAGCAACCTACTAGGACAGGGACCAGATACGCAGTATTTT | CASNLLGQGPDTQYF
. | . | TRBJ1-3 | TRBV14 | TGTGCCAGCAGCCAAGATGCAGGGACGGGAAACACCATATATTTT | CASSQDAGTGNTIYF
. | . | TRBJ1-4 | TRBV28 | TGTGCCAGCAGTCGACCGGACGCCCCCGGGCATGAAAAACTGTTTTTT | CASSRPDAPGHEKLFF
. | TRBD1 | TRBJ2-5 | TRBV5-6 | TGTGCCAGCAGCGTGGGACAGCTCGAAGAGACCCAGTACTTC | CASSVGQLEETQYF
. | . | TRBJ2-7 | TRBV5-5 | TGTGCCAGCAGCTCTCATGACTCACCATCCGCCTTCTACGAGCAGTACTTC | CASSSHDSPSAFYEQYF
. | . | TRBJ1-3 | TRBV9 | TGTGCCAGCAGCCCTGGTTCCGGAACCTCTGGAAACACCATATATTTT | CASSPGSGTSGNTIYF
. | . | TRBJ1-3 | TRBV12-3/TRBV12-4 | TGTGCCAGCAGCCCGTCTGGAAACACCATATATTTT | CASSPSGNTIYF
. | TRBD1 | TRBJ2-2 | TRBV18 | TGTGCCAGCTCACCCCGACAGGGGGGTGTTGCCGGGGAGCTGTTTTTT | CASSPRQGGVAGELFF
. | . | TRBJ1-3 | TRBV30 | TGTGCCTGGAATCGAGGAGGGGGAAACACCATATATTTT | CAWNRGGGNTIYF
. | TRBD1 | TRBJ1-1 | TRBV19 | TGTGCCAGTAACCCGACAGGGGGAACTGAAGCTTTCTTT | CASNPTGGTEAFF
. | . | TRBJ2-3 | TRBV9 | TGTGCCAGCAGCGTAGGGATCACAGATACGCAGTATTTT | CASSVGITDTQYF
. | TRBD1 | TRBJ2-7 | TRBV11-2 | TGTGCCAGCAGCATCCCCGGGACAGGGACCGAGCAGTACTTC | CASSIPGTGTEQYF
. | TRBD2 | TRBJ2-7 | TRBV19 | TGTGCCAGTAGTTACTATAGCGGGGGGGCCGGGGAGCAGTACTTC | CASSYYSGGAGEQYF